The rows below give T cell receptor beta chains drawn from one sample of a study of T cell repertoires in cytomegalovirus infection. From the reads, TCRdb called clonotypes with MiXCR, one entry per CDR3 protein. The sample shows some 400,000 distinct CDR3 sequences, around 18% of them seen only once. Sequencing used PBMCs. All receptors derive from a human donor in good health (CMV status not recorded). Some clones in this sample may be carry-over from other donors' samples. Each CDR3 is given without its conserved first and last residue.

j_call,v_call,cdr3_aa
TRBJ1-1,TRBV11-2,ASSPGRVMNTEAF
TRBJ1-4,TRBV15,ATSSSKDDLF
TRBJ2-1,TRBV10-3,AISESKGYEQF
TRBJ2-5,TRBV7-2,VSSLSGSQETQY
TRBJ2-3,TRBV7-7,ASSLASADTQY
TRBJ1-1,TRBV30,AWIREGHPNTEAF
TRBJ2-1,TRBV7-2,ASSSGRGRTDEQF
TRBJ1-5,TRBV4-3,ASSQTKGRQPQH
TRBJ1-2,TRBV7-9,ASRRDRGVYGYT
TRBJ2-1,TRBV20-1,SARDSAGVGNEQF
TRBJ2-6,TRBV12-3/TRBV12-4,ASSLVGRAGANVLT
TRBJ1-5,TRBV10-3,AIRKDDQPQH
TRBJ1-1,TRBV19,ASSPSYTEAF
TRBJ2-1,TRBV3-1,ASSQGGTDNEQF
TRBJ2-1,TRBV10-3,AVRGWTAWGNEQF
TRBJ2-5,TRBV29-1,SAAGTGRGGETQY
TRBJ1-1,TRBV2,ASLRNTEAF
TRBJ2-3,TRBV7-2,ASSLGQGREQY
TRBJ2-5,TRBV28,ASSWPLGDRESQETQY
TRBJ2-1,TRBV20-1,SGGRDRNEQF
TRBJ2-5,TRBV7-2,ASRGGGRETQY
TRBJ1-5,TRBV24-1,ATSGAGNNQPQH
TRBJ2-1,TRBV24-1,ATSNYNEQF
TRBJ1-1,TRBV6-5,ASSYLGQGGTEAF
TRBJ2-5,TRBV12-3/TRBV12-4,ASTPGPQETQY
TRBJ1-5,TRBV12-3/TRBV12-4,ASSLFRDNQPQH
TRBJ2-3,TRBV7-8,ASRGGGTQY
TRBJ2-1,TRBV4-1,ASTAVAATYNEQF
TRBJ1-5,TRBV7-2,ASSLAGTANQPQH
TRBJ2-1,TRBV18,ASSPQLGTQNEQF
TRBJ2-1,TRBV6-6,ASSSVLRTTFQQF
TRBJ2-2,TRBV4-2,ASSPYSGGGFGPGELF
TRBJ2-1,TRBV12-3/TRBV12-4,ASSLLAGFYNEQF
TRBJ2-5,TRBV12-3/TRBV12-4,ASSFSSRPETQY